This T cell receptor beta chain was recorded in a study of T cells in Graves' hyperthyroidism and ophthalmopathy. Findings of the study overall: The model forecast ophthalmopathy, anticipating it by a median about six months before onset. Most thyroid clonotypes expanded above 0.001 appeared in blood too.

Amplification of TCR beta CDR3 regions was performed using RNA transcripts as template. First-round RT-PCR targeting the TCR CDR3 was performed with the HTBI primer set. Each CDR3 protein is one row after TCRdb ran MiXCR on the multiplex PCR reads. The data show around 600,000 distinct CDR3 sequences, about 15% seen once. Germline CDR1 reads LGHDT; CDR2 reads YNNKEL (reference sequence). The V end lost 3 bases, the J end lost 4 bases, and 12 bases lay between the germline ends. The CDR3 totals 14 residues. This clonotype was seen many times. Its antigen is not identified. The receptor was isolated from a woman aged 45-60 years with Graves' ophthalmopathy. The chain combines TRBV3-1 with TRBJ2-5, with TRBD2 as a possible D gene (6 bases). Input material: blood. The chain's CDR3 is CASSQHGSAETQYF. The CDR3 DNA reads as TGTGCCAGCAGCCAGCACGGGAGCGCAGAGACCCAGTACTTC.